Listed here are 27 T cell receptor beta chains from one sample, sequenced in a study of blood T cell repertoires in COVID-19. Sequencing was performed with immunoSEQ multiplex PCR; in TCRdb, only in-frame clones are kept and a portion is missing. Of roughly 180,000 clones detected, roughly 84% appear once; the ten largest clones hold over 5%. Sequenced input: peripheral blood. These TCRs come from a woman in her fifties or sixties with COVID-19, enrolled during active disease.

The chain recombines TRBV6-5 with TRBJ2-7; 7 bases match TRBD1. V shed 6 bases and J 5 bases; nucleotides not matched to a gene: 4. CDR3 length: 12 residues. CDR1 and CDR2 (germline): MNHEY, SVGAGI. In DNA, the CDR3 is TGTGCCAGCAGCCAGGGGGTCCACGAGCAGTACTTC. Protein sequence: CASSQGVHEQYF.

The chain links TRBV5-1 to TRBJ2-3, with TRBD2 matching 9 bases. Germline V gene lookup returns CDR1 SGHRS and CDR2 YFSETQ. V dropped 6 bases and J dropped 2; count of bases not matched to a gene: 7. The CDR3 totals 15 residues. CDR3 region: CASTLRGGHTDTQYF. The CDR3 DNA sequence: TGCGCCAGCACTCTGCGGGGGGGGCACACAGATACGCAGTATTTT. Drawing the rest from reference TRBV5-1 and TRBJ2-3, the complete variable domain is KAGVTQTPRYLIKTRGQQVTLSCSPISGHRSVSWYQQTPGQGLQFLFEYFSETQRNKGNFPGRFSGRQFSNSRSEMNVSTLELGDSALYLCASTLRGGHTDTQYFGPGTRLTVL.

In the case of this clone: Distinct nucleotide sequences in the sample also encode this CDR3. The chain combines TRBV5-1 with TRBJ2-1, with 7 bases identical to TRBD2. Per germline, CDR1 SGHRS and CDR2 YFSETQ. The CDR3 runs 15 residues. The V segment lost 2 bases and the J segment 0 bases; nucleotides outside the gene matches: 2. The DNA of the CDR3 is TGCGCCAGCAGCTTAGGCGGGAGCTCCTACAATGAGCAGTTCTTC. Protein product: CASSLGGSSYNEQFF.

The CDR3 region is CASSVAAGNEKLFF. The CDR3 DNA is TGTGCCAGCAGCGTAGCGGCAGGGAATGAAAAACTGTTTTTT. The chain combines TRBV9 with TRBJ1-4; the D gene is possibly TRBD1 (5 bases). This CDR3 has 14 residues. The germline V and J ends were trimmed by 0 bases and 5 bases, with 8 bases remaining between them. In germline, CDR1 is SGDLS, CDR2 YYNGEE.

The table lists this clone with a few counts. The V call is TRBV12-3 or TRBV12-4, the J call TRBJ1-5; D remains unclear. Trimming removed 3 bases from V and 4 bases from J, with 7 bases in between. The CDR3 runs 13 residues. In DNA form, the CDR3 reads TGTGCCAGCAGTTTTTTAGAGAATCAGCCCCAGCATTTT. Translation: CASSFLENQPQHF.

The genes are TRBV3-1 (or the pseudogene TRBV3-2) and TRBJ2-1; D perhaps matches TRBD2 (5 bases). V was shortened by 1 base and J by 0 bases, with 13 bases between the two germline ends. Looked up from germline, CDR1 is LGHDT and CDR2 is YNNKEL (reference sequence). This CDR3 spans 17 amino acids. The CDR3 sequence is CASSQVRLFSSYNEQFF. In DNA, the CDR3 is TGTGCCAGCAGCCAAGTGCGACTATTCAGCTCCTACAATGAGCAGTTCTTC.

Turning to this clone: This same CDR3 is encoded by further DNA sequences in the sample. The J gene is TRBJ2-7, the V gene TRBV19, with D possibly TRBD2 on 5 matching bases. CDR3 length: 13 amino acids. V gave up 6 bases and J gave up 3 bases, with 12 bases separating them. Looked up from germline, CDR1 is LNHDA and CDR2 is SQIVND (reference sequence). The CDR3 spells CASRELAGYEQYF. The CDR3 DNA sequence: TGTGCCAGTAGAGAACTGGCGGGCTACGAGCAGTACTTC.

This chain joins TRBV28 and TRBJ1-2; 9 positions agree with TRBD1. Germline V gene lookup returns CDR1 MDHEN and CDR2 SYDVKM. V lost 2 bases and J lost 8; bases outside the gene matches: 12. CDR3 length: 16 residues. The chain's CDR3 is CASSLTPDRGRGGYTF. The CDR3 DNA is TGTGCCAGCAGTTTAACCCCAGACAGGGGGAGAGGGGGCTACACCTTC.

The chain's CDR3 is CASSRTGIVSPLHF. CDR3 nucleotides: TGTGCCAGCAGCCGAACAGGAATTGTATCACCCCTCCACTTT. The chain is built from TRBV28 and TRBJ1-6; D may be TRBD1 (5 bases). Looked up from germline, CDR1 is MDHEN and CDR2 is SYDVKM. The CDR3 spans 14 residues. V lost 6 bases and J lost 10, with 16 bases in between.

This chain's CDR3 is CASSQDLGQGGTGELFF. For the CDR3, the DNA is TGTGCCAGCAGCCAAGATCTAGGACAGGGTGGTACCGGGGAGCTGTTTTTT. V and J are TRBV4-2 and TRBJ2-2; 8 bases line up with TRBD1. The junction had 8 bases not matched to a gene; V was cut back by 0 bases and J by 5 bases. CDR1 is LGHNA, CDR2 YNFKEQ, per germline. The CDR3 extends over 17 amino acids.

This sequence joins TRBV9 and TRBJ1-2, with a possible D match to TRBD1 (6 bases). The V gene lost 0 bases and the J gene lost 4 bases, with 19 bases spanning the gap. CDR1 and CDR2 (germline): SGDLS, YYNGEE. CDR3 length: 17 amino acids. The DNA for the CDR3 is TGTGCCAGCAGCGTAGAGGGGGTGGGTGTCCCCCGCTATGGCTACACCTTC. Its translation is CASSVEGVGVPRYGYTF.

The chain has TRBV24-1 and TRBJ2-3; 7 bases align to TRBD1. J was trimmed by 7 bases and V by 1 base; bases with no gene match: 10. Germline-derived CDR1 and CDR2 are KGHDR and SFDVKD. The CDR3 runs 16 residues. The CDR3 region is CATSDFGATGENTQYF. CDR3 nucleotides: TGTGCCACCAGTGATTTCGGGGCTACAGGGGAGAATACGCAGTATTTT.

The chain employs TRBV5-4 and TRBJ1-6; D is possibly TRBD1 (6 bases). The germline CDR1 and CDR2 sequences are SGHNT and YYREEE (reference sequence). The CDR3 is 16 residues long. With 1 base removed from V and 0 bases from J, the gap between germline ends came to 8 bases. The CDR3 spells CASSLSGASYNSPLHF. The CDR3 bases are TGTGCCAGCAGCTTGTCAGGGGCCTCCTATAATTCACCCCTCCACTTT.

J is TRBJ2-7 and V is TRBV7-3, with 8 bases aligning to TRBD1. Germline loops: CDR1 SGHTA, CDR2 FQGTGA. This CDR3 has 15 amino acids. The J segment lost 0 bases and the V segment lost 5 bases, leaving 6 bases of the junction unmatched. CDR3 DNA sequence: TGTGCCAGCAGCCCTGGACAGGGTGGCTCCTACGAGCAGTACTTC. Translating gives CASSPGQGGSYEQYF.

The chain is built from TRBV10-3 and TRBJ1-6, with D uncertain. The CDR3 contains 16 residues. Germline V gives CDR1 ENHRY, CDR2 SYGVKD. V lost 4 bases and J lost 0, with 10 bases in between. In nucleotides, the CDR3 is TGTGCCATCAGTGGACACAGCAGCTCCTATAATTCACCCCTCCACTTT. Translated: CAISGHSSSYNSPLHF.

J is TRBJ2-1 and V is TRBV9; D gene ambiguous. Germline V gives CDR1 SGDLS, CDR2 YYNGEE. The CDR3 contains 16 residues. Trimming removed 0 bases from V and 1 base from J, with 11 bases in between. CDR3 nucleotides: TGTGCCAGCAGCGTAGGGGCTATTGGGTCCTACAATGAGCAGTTCTTC. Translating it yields CASSVGAIGSYNEQFF.

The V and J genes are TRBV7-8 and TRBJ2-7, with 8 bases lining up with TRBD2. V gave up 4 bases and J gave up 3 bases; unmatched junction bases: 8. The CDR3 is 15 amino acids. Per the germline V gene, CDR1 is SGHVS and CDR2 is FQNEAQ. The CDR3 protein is CASSSPRLAGYEQYF. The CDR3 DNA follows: TGTGCCAGCAGCTCCCCTAGGCTAGCGGGCTACGAGCAGTACTTC.

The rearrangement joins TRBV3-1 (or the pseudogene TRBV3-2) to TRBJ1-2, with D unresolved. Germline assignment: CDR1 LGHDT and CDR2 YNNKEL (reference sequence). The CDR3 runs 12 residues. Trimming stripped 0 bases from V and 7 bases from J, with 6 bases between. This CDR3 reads CASSQDLAGYTF. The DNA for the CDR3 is TGTGCCAGCAGCCAAGATTTAGCTGGCTACACCTTC.

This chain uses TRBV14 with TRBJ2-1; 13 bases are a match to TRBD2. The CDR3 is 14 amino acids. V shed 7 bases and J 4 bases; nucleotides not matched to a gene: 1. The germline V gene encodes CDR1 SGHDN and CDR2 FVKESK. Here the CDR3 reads CASTTSGGYNEQFF. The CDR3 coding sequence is TGTGCCAGCACGACTAGCGGGGGGTACAATGAGCAGTTCTTC.

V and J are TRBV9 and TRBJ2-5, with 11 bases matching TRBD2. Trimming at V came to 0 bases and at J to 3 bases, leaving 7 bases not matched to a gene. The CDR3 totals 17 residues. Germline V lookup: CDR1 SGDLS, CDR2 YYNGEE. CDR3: CASSVGISGGAKETQYF. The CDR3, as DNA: TGTGCCAGCAGCGTAGGGATTAGCGGGGGGGCGAAAGAGACCCAGTACTTC.

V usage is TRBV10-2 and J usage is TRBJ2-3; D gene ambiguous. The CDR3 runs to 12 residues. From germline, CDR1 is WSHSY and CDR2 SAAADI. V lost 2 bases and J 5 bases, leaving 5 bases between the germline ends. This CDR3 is CASSEHRDTQYF. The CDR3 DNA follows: TGCGCCAGCAGTGAGCATAGAGATACGCAGTATTTT.

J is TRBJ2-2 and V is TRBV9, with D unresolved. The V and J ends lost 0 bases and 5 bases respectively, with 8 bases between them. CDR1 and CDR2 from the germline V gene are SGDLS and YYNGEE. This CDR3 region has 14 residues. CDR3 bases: TGTGCCAGCAGCGTAGATTTTCGGACCGGGGAGCTGTTTTTT. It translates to CASSVDFRTGELFF.

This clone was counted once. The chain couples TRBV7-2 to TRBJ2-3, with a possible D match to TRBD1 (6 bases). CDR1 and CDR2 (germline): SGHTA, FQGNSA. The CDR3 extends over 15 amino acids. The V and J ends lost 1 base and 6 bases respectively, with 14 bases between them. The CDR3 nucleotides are TGTGCCAGCAGCTTAGAGGGGGTATCTGCGGATACGCAGTATTTT. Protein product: CASSLEGVSADTQYF.

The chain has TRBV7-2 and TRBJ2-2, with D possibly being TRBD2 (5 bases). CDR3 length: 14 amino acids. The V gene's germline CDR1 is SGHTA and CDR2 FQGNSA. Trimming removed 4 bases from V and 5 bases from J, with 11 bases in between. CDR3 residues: CASSSGERTGELFF. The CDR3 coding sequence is TGTGCCAGCAGCTCCGGGGAGCGGACCGGGGAGCTGTTTTTT.

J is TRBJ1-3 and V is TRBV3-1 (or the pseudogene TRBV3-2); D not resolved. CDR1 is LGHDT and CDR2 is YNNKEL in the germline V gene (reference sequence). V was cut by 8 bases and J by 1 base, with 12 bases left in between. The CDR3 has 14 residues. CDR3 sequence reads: CASLDVKSGNTIYF. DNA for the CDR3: TGTGCCAGCCTAGACGTCAAATCTGGAAACACCATATATTTT.

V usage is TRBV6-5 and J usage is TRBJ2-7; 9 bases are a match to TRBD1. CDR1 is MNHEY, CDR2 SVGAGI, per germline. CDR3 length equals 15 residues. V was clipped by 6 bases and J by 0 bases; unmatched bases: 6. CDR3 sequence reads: CASRVGQGTSYEQYF. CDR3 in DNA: TGTGCCAGCAGGGTGGGACAGGGTACCTCCTACGAGCAGTACTTC.

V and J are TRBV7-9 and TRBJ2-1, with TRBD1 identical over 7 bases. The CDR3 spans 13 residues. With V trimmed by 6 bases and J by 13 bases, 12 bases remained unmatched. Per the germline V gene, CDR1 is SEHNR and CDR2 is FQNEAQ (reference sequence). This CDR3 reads CASRRLTGLFQFF. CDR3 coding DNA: TGTGCCAGCAGACGCCTGACAGGGTTGTTCCAGTTCTTC. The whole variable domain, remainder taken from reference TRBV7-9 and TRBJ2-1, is DTGVSQNPRHKITKRGQNVTFRCDPISEHNRLYWYRQTLGQGPEFLTYFQNEAQLEKSRLLSDRFSAERPKGSFSTLEIQRTEQGDSAMYLCASRRLTGLFQFFGPGTRLTVL.